Sequencing of this TCR beta chain was carried out in a study of control samples from healthy donors and cancer patients (dated by TCRdb to 2020 to 2021). Libraries were made using the immunoSEQ multiplex PCR assay. The table was pulled from immuneACCESS by TCRdb, which kept in-frame rearrangements only. Such tables lose some clones; where checked, under half of the loss comes from unresolved V genes, and the rest has no known cause. The sample data list about 120,000 clones, and 93% of these were observed just once. The ten largest clones take up roughly 2.5% of the sample. With respect to this clone: Its antigen is unknown. Base qualities are not provided; no much larger clone lies one nucleotide away.

CDR1 and CDR2, per the germline V gene (reference sequence), are SEHNR and FQNEAQ. V loses 5 bases of germline sequence and J loses 4 bases, and the interval between the two ends is 2 bases. The CDR3 spans 10 residues, from the cysteine through the phenylalanine. The only DNA kept is the CDR3, 30 bases in frame from the first base. The receptor comes from a young man in good health. Sequenced material: blood. The receptor chain draws on TRBV7-9 and TRBJ2-5, with no D gene named confidently. The bases are TGTGCCAGCAGCCTAGAGACCCAGTACTTC. The resulting protein is CASSLETQYF.